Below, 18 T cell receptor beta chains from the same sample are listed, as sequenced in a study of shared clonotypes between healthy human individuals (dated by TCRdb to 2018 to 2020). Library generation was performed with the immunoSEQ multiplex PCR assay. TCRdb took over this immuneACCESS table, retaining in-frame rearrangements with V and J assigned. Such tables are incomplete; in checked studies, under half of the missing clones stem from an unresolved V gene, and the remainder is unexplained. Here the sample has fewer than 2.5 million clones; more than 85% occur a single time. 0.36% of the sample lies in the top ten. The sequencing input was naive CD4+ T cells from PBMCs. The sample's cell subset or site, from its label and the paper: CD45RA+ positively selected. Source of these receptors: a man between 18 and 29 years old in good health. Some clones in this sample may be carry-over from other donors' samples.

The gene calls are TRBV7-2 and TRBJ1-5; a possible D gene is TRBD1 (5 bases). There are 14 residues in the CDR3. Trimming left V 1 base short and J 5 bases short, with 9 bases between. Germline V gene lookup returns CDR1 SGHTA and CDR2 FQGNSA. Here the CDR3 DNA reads TGTGCCAGCAGCTTAGGGCAGGGATATCAGCCCCAGCATTTT. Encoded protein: CASSLGQGYQPQHF.

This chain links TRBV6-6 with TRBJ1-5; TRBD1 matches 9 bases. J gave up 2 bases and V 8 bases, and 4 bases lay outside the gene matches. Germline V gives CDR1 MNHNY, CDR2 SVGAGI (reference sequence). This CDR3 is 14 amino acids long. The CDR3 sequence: CASGWTGGNQPQHF. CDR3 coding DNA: TGTGCCAGCGGTTGGACAGGGGGCAATCAGCCCCAGCATTTT.

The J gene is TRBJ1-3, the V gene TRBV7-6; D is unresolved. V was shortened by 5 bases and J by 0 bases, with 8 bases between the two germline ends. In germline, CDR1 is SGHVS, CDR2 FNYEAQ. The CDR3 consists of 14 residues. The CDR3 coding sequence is TGTGCCAGCAGCAGTCTGTACTCTGGAAACACCATATATTTT. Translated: CASSSLYSGNTIYF.

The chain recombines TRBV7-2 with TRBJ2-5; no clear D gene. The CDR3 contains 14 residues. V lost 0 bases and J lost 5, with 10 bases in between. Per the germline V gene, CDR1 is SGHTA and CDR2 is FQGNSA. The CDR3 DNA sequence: TGTGCCAGCAGCTTAGCCCGGGCAAAGGAGACCCAGTACTTC. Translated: CASSLARAKETQYF.

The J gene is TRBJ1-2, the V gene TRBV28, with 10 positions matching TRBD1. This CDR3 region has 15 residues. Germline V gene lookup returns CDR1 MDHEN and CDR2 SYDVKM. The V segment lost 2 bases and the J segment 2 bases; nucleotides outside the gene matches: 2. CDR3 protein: CASSLRQGANYGYTF. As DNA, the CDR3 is TGTGCCAGCAGTTTACGACAGGGGGCCAACTATGGCTACACCTTC.

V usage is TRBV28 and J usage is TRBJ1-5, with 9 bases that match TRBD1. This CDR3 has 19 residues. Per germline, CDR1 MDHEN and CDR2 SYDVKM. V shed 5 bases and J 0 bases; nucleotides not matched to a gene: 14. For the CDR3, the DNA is TGTGCCAGCAGTCTAAAACGCTGGACAGGGGATTATAGCAATCAGCCCCAGCATTTT. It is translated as CASSLKRWTGDYSNQPQHF.

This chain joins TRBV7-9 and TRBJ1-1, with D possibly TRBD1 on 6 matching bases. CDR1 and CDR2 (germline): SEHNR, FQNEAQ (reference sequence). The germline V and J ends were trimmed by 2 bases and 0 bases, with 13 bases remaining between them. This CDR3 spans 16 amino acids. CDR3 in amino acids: CASSLRGGGMNTEAFF. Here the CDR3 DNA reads TGTGCCAGCAGCTTAAGGGGGGGAGGAATGAACACTGAAGCTTTCTTT.

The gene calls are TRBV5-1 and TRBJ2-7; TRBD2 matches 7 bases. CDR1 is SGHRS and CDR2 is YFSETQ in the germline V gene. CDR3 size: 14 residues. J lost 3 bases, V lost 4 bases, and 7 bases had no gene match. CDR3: CASSPPGTIYEQYF. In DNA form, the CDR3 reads TGCGCCAGCAGCCCCCCCGGGACTATCTACGAGCAGTACTTC.

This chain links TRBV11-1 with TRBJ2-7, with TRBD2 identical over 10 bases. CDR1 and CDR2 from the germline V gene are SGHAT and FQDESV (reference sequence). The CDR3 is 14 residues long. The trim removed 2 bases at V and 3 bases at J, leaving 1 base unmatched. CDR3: CASSLSGRVYEQYF. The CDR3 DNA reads TGTGCCAGCAGCTTAAGCGGGAGGGTCTACGAGCAGTACTTC.

The CDR3 DNA reads TGTGCCAGCAGGCCGGGTAGCGGGAGCTTCTACGAGCAGTACTTC. Translation gives CASRPGSGSFYEQYF. The gene calls are TRBV6-6 and TRBJ2-7; 9 positions match TRBD2. V lost 6 bases and J lost 3; bases outside the gene matches: 9. Germline CDR1 reads MNHNY; CDR2 reads SVGAGI (reference sequence). The CDR3 is 15 amino acids.

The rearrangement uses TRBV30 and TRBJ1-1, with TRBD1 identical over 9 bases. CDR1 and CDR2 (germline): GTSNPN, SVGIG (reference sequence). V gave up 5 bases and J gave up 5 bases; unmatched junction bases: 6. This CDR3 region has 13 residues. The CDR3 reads CAWRTGGFTEAFF. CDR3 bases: TGTGCCTGGCGAACAGGGGGCTTTACTGAAGCTTTCTTT.

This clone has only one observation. Here the CDR3 DNA reads TGTGCCAGCAGTTACCTGGCAGACTACGAGCAGTACTTC. This codes for CASSYLADYEQYF. V gene TRBV6-5 combines with J gene TRBJ2-7; D call uncertain. Looked up from germline, CDR1 is MNHEY and CDR2 is SVGAGI. The CDR3 spans 13 residues. Trimming took off 2 bases at V and 3 bases at J, with 8 bases between the two ends.

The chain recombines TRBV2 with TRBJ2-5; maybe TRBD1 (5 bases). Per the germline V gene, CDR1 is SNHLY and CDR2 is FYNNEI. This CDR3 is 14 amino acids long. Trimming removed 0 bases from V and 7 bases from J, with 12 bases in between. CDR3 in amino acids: CASSEAAVGRTQYF. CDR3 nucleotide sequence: TGTGCCAGCAGTGAAGCGGCAGTGGGGCGGACCCAGTACTTC.

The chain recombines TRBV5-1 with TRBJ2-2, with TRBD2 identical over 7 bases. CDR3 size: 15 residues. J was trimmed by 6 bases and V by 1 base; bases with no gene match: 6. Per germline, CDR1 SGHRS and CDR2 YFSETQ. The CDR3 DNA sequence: TGCGCCAGCAGCTTGATGGGAGGGAAGGCCGGGGAGCTGTTTTTT. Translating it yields CASSLMGGKAGELFF.

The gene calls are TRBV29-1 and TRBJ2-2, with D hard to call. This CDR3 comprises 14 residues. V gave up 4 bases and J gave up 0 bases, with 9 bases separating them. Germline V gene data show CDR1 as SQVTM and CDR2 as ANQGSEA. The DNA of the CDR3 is TGCAGCGTTGTACCAGCTACGAACACCGGGGAGCTGTTTTTT. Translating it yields CSVVPATNTGELFF.

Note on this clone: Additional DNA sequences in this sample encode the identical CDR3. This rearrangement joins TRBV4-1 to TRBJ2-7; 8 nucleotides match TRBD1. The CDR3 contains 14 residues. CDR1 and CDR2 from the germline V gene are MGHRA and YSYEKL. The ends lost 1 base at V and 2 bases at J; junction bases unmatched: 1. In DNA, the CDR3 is TGCGCCAGCAGCCAAGTACAGGGGGCCTACGAGCAGTACTTC. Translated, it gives CASSQVQGAYEQYF.

The CDR3 here is CASSYSTDTEAFF. As DNA, the CDR3 is TGTGCCAGCAGTTACTCCACAGACACTGAAGCTTTCTTT. This rearrangement joins TRBV6-6 to TRBJ1-1, with D unresolved. Germline-derived CDR1 and CDR2 are MNHNY and SVGAGI (reference sequence). Trimming took 0 bases from V and 3 from J, leaving 5 bases between them. This CDR3 is built from 13 residues.

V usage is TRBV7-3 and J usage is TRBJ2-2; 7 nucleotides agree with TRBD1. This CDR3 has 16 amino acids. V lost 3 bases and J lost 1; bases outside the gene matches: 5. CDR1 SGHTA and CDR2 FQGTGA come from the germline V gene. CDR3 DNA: TGTGCCAGCAGCTTTACAGGGGTTGGGAACACCGGGGAGCTGTTTTTT. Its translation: CASSFTGVGNTGELFF.